The 10 T cell receptor beta chains below were found in one sample sequenced in a study of blood T cell repertoires in COVID-19. Method: immunoSEQ multiplex PCR; TCRdb's copy keeps in-frame clones and lacks some. This sample yields under 300,000 clones, of which about 87% are seen a single time; approximately 3.3% belongs to the top ten. Source material: peripheral blood. These receptors originate from a woman aged 35 to 49 with acute or convalescent COVID-19.

The rearrangement uses TRBV5-4 and TRBJ1-2; TRBD1 aligns across 7 bases. Germline-derived CDR1 and CDR2 are SGHNT and YYREEE (reference sequence). The CDR3 spans 14 residues. V dropped 3 bases and J dropped 0; count of bases not matched to a gene: 2. The CDR3: CASSWGQSNYGYTF. The CDR3 bases are TGTGCCAGCAGCTGGGGACAGTCTAACTATGGCTACACCTTC.

J is TRBJ2-4 and V is TRBV6-2 or TRBV6-3; a weak D match, TRBD2 (6 bases). There are 13 residues in the CDR3. Germline V gene data show CDR1 as MNHEY and CDR2 as SVGEGT. The ends were cut back, 0 bases at V and 9 bases at J, with 9 bases in the middle. The CDR3 spells CASSYSEGSIQYF. CDR3 sequence (DNA): TGTGCCAGCAGTTACTCGGAGGGAAGCATTCAGTACTTC.

This chain uses TRBV6-6 with TRBJ1-4; 7 nucleotides align to TRBD1. This CDR3 spans 16 amino acids. Germline V gene lookup returns CDR1 MNHNY and CDR2 SVGAGI (reference sequence). The junction had 2 bases not matched to a gene; V was cut back by 0 bases and J by 1 base. The CDR3 loop reads CASSYSTGRTNEKLFF. Here the CDR3 DNA reads TGTGCCAGCAGTTACTCGACAGGGAGAACTAATGAAAAACTGTTTTTT.

The chain couples TRBV5-6 to TRBJ2-3; 9 bases fit TRBD2. CDR3 length: 16 amino acids. The germline gives CDR1 SGHDT, CDR2 YYEEEE. V gave up 3 bases and J gave up 7 bases; unmatched junction bases: 12. The DNA of the CDR3 is TGTGCCAGCAGCTCAGAACCTGCGGGGGGGTGGAATACGCAGTATTTT. Its protein is CASSSEPAGGWNTQYF.

The J gene is TRBJ2-1, the V gene TRBV4-1; 8 bases match TRBD2. This CDR3 region has 17 residues. Germline V CDR1 and CDR2: MGHRA, YSYEKL. Trimming took 0 bases from V and 4 from J; bases not matched to a gene: 8. The DNA of the CDR3 is TGCGCCAGCAGCCAAGAAGGGTCGAGCGGGGGATACAATGAGCAGTTCTTC. Translating gives CASSQEGSSGGYNEQFF.

This chain connects TRBV29-1 to TRBJ1-2; tentative D call: TRBD1 (5 bases). The V gene lost 1 base and the J gene lost 3 bases, with 6 bases spanning the gap. Germline V gene sequence: CDR1 SQVTM, CDR2 ANQGSEA. CDR3 size: 12 residues. The CDR3 spells CSVEGTHYGYTF. The DNA for the CDR3 is TGCAGCGTTGAAGGGACACACTATGGCTACACCTTC.

The CDR3 DNA follows: TGTGCCAGCAGCACGGGACAGGGAAGGACAGATACGCAGTATTTT. Residues: CASSTGQGRTDTQYF. V usage is TRBV27 and J usage is TRBJ2-3, with 9 bases fitting TRBD1. The CDR3 is 15 residues long. Germline CDR1 is MNHEY and CDR2 is SMNVEV (reference sequence). Trimming at V came to 6 bases and at J to 3 bases, leaving 7 bases not matched to a gene.

This chain joins TRBV7-2 and TRBJ1-1; TRBD1 aligns across 10 bases. Germline CDR1 is SGHTA and CDR2 is FQGNSA. There are 14 residues in the CDR3. J was trimmed by 7 bases and V by 4 bases; bases with no gene match: 6. This CDR3 reads CASSSQGQGLEAFF. The CDR3, as DNA: TGTGCCAGCAGCTCTCAGGGACAGGGGCTTGAAGCTTTCTTT.

The V gene is TRBV19, the J gene TRBJ2-5; 16 positions agree with TRBD2. V shed 3 bases, J shed 1 base, and the junction held 5 bases outside the gene matches. The CDR3 contains 18 residues. Germline V gene data show CDR1 as LNHDA and CDR2 as SQIVND (reference sequence). CDR3 sequence reads: CASSIPGLAGGPQETQYF. DNA of the CDR3: TGTGCCAGTAGTATTCCGGGACTAGCGGGGGGGCCCCAAGAGACCCAGTACTTC.

V and J are TRBV11-2 and TRBJ2-7; D ambiguous. From germline, CDR1 is SGHAT and CDR2 FQNNGV. The CDR3 totals 15 residues. V shed 5 bases and J shed 3 bases, with 17 bases lying between them. CDR3: CASSPDSGIHYEQYV. Written as DNA, the CDR3 is TGTGCCAGCAGCCCAGACTCCGGCATCCACTACGAGCAGTACGTC.